One and the same sample provided the 8 T cell receptor beta chains below, sequenced in a study of early T cells in non-severe SARS-CoV-2 infection. TCRdb analysed the 5' RACE reads with MiXCR anew, one entry per CDR3 protein. The sample has about 48,000 distinct CDR3 sequences; approximately 5.7% are singletons. Sequenced here: whole blood, sampled at baseline. The receptors were sampled from an adult who was a healthcare worker with PCR-confirmed SARS-CoV-2 infection or an uninfected control (not recorded which).

This clonotype came up a few times. The chain links TRBV25-1 to TRBJ1-1, with D tentatively TRBD1 (6 bases). Per the germline V gene, CDR1 is MGHDK and CDR2 is SYGVNS. This CDR3 is 14 amino acids long. Trimming stripped 6 bases from V and 2 bases from J, with 13 bases between. The CDR3 coding sequence is TGTGCCAGCAGGCCACAGGGACCAAACACTGAAGCTTTCTTT. It yields the protein CASRPQGPNTEAFF.

This clonotype was seen only a few times. The gene calls are TRBV15 and TRBJ2-5; the match to TRBD1 covers 9 bases. V dropped 1 base and J dropped 3; count of bases not matched to a gene: 6. The CDR3 consists of 16 residues. From germline, CDR1 is LNHNV and CDR2 YYDKDF (reference sequence). For the CDR3, the DNA is TGTGCCACCAGCAGAGGGGGGACAGGGAGTAAAGAGACCCAGTACTTC. Translating gives CATSRGGTGSKETQYF.

V usage is TRBV4-3 and J usage is TRBJ2-7, with 14 positions matching TRBD2. Germline lookup yields CDR1 LGHNA and CDR2 YSLEER. J was trimmed by 6 bases and V by 6 bases; bases with no gene match: 16. The CDR3 extends over 18 amino acids. The CDR3 is CASREGTSGSGPIVEQYF. The DNA for the CDR3 is TGCGCCAGCAGAGAAGGGACTAGCGGGAGTGGACCGATAGTCGAGCAGTACTTC.

This clonotype was found many times. The V gene is TRBV6-4, the J gene TRBJ2-5, with 9 bases matching TRBD2. The CDR3 has 15 residues. From germline, CDR1 is MRHNA and CDR2 SNTAGT. Trimming removed 0 bases from V and 5 bases from J; junction bases left unmatched: 4. The CDR3 coding sequence is TGTGCCAGCAGTGACTCTGCGGGAGGGCCCGAGACCCAGTACTTC. It codes for CASSDSAGGPETQYF.

This chain connects TRBV6-5 to TRBJ1-1, with TRBD1 as a possible D gene (5 bases). The length of the CDR3 is 13 residues. Germline V gene sequence: CDR1 MNHEY, CDR2 SVGAGI. V was cut by 7 bases and J by 4 bases, with 13 bases left in between. The CDR3 protein is CASTIRVGTEAFF. The CDR3 nucleotides read TGTGCCAGCACTATCAGGGTAGGCACTGAAGCTTTCTTT.

Ten or more counts support this clonotype. The V gene is TRBV20-1, the J gene TRBJ2-7; the D gene is possibly TRBD2 (5 bases). Trimming took 0 bases from V and 3 from J, leaving 18 bases between them. The CDR3 totals 16 residues. The germline CDR1 and CDR2 sequences are DFQATT and SNEGSKA (reference sequence). CDR3 bases: TGCAGTGCTAGAGATCCCCCTGAGGGAAGGAGCTACGAGCAGTACTTC. This translates into CSARDPPEGRSYEQYF.

This clonotype was observed a handful of times. The chain recombines TRBV4-1 with TRBJ2-7; 11 nucleotides align to TRBD1. Trimming took 1 base from V and 5 from J; bases not matched to a gene: 4. CDR1 and CDR2 from the germline V gene are MGHRA and YSYEKL. The CDR3 totals 15 residues. The CDR3 region is CASSQAGQGGDEQYF. CDR3 nucleotides: TGCGCCAGCAGCCAAGCGGGACAGGGGGGCGACGAGCAGTACTTC.

This clonotype has a count of ten or more. V is TRBV27 and J is TRBJ2-2; TRBD1 matches at 10 bases. The CDR3 is 17 residues long. Germline CDR1 reads MNHEY; CDR2 reads SMNVEV (reference sequence). With 7 bases clipped from V and 3 bases from J, the junction kept 11 bases outside the gene matches. In DNA form, the CDR3 reads TGTGCCAGCATCAACCTCGTGGGGACAGGGGACACCGGGGAGCTGTTTTTT. Encoded protein: CASINLVGTGDTGELFF.